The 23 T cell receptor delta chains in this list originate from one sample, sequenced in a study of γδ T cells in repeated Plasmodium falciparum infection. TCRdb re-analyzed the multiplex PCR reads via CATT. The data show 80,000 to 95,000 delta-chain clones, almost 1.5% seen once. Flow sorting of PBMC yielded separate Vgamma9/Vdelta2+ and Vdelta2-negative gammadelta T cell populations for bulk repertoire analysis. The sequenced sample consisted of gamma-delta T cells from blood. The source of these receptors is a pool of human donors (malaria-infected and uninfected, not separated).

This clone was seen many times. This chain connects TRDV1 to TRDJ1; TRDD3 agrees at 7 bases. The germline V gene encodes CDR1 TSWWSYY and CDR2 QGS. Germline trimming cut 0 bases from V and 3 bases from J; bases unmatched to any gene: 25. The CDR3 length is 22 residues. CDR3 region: CALGELVDRGDWGPPGSDKLIF. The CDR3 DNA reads TGTGCTCTTGGGGAACTAGTGGACAGGGGGGACTGGGGACCCCCTGGGTCCGATAAACTCATCTTT.

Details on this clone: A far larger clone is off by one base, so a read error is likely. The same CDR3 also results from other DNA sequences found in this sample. CDR3 protein: CACDSLLGDKNTDKLIF. In DNA form, the CDR3 reads TGTGCCTGCGACTCCTTACTGGGGGATAAGAACACCGATAAACTCATCTTT. V and J are TRDV2 and TRDJ1, with 11 bases aligning to TRDD3. The J gene comes from matching the DNA to germline here; TCRdb lacks it. The germline V gene encodes CDR1 GEAIGNYY and CDR2 EKD. V shed 7 bases and J 0 bases; nucleotides not matched to a gene: 12. CDR3 size: 17 residues.

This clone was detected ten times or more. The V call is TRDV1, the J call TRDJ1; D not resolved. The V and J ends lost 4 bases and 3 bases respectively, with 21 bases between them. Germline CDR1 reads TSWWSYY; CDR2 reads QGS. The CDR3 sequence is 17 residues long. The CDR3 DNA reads TGTGCTCTTGGGGCACCTGAGGGCCAAATGGGACCCGATAAACTCATCTTT. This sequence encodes CALGAPEGQMGPDKLIF.

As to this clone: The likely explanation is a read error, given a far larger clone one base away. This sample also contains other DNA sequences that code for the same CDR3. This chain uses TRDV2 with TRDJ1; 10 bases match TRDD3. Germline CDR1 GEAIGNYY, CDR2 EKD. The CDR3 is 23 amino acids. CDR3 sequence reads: CACDTGGARYFDRGIRYTDKLIF. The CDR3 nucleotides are TGTGCCTGTGACACCGGGGGGGCCCGATACTTCGACCGGGGGATACGGTACACCGATAAACTTATCTTT.

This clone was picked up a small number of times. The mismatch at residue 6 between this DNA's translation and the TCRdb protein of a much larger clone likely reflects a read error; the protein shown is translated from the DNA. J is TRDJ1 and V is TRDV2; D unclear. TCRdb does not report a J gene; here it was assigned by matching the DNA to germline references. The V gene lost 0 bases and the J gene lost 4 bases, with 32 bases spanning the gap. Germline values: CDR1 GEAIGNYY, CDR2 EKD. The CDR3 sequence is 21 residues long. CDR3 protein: CACDTFQGAKNFQGEGDKLIF. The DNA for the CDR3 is TGTGCCTGTGACACCTTTCAAGGGGCTAAAAATTTCCAGGGCGAGGGCGATAAACTCATCTTT.

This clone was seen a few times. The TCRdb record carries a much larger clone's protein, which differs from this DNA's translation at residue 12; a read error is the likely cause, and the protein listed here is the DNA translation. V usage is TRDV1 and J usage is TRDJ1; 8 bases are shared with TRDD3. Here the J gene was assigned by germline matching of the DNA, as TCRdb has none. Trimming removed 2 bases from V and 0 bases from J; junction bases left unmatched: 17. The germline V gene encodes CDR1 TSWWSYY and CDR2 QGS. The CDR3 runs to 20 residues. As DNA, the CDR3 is TGTGCTCTTGGGGAAAACTTCCAGTACTGGGGGGTATCGAACACCGATAAACTCATCTTT. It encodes CALGENFQYWGVSNTDKLIF.

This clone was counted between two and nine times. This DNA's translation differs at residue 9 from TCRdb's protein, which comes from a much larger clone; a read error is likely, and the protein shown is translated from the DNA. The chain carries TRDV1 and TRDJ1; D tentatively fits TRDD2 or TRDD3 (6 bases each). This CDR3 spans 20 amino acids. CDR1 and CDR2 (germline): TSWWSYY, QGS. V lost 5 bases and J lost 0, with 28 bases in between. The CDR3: CALGSPTEVVGDRYTDKLIF. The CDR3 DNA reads TGTGCTCTTGGGTCTCCTACTGAAGTAGTAGGGGATCGGTACACCGATAAACTCATCTTT.

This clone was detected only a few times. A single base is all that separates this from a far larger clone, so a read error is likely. In nucleotides, the CDR3 is TGTGCCATCGGCGGGGACTGGGGGCTCTGCACTGATAAACTCATCTTT. Its protein product is CAIGGDWGLCTDKLIF. The chain is built from TRDV1 and TRDJ1; 8 bases agree with TRDD3. The J gene, missing from TCRdb, was assigned here through DNA to germline matching. This CDR3 comprises 16 residues. CDR1 is TSWWSYY, CDR2 QGS, per germline.

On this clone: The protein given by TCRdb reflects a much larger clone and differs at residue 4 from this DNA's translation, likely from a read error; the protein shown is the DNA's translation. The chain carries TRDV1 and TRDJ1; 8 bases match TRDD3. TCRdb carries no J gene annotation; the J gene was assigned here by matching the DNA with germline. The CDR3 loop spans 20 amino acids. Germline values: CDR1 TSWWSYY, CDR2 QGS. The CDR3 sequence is CALWDLILFSGGTYTDKLIF. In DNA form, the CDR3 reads TGTGCTCTTTGGGATCTTATACTCTTTTCTGGGGGAACGTACACCGATAAACTCATCTTT.

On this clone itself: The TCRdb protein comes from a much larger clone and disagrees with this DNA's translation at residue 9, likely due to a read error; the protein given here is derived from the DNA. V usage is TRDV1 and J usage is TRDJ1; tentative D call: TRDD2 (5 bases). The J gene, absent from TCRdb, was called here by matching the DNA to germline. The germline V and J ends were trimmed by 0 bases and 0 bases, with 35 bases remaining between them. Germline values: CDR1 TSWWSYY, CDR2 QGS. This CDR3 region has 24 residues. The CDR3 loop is CALGELNLPYLLHYPPSYTDKLIF. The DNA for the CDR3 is TGTGCTCTTGGGGAACTCAATCTTCCCTACTTACTCCATTACCCCCCCTCGTACACCGATAAACTCATCTTT.

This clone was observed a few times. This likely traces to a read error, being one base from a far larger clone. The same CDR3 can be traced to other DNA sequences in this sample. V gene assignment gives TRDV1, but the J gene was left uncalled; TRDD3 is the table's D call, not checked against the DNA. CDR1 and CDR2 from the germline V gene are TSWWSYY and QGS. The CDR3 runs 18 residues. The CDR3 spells CALGEAFFLDGRGGKLIF. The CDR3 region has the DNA TGTGCTCTTGGGGAAGCCTTCTTCCTCGACGGGAGAGGGGGTAAACTCATCTTC.

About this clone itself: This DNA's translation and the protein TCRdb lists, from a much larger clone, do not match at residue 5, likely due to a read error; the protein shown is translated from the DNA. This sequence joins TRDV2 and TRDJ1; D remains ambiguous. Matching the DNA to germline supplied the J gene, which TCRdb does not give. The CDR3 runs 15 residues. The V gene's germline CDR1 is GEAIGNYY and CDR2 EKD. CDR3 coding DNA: TGTGCTTGTGTTCACACAGAGTCGTACGGGCTTAAACTCATCTTT. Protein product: CACVHTESYGLKLIF.

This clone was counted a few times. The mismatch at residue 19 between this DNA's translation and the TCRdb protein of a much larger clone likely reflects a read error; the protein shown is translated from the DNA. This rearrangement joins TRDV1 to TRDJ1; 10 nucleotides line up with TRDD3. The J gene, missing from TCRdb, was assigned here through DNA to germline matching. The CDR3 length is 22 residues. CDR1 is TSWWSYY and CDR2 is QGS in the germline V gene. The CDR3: CALGVRTAFLPLGDNRTDRLIF. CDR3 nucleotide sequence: TGTGCTCTTGGGGTCCGAACGGCCTTCTTGCCTCTGGGGGATAATCGGACCGATAGACTCATCTTT.

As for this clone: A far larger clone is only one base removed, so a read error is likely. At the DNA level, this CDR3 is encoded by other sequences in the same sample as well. CDR3 region: CALGEKVLRAFEFWGYCSDKLIF. The CDR3 DNA sequence: TGTGCTCTTGGGGAAAAGGTCCTACGTGCGTTTGAGTTCTGGGGGTACTGTTCAGATAAACTCATCTTT. The V and J genes are TRDV1 and TRDJ1; a possible D gene is TRDD3 (7 bases). The J gene was missing in TCRdb and was found by matching the end of the DNA to germline. CDR3 size: 23 residues. The V end was cut by 2 bases, the J end by 5 bases, with 39 bases between. The germline V gene encodes CDR1 TSWWSYY and CDR2 QGS.

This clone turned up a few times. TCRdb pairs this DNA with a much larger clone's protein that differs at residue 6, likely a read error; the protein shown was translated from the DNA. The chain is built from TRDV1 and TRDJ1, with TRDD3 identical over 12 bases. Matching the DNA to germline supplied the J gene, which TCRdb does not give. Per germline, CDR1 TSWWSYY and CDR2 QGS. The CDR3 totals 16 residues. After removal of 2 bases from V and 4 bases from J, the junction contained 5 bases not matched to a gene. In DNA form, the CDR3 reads TGTGCTCTTGGGGAAGCTGGGGGATACGGGAGCGATAAACTCATCTTT. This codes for CALGEAGGYGSDKLIF.

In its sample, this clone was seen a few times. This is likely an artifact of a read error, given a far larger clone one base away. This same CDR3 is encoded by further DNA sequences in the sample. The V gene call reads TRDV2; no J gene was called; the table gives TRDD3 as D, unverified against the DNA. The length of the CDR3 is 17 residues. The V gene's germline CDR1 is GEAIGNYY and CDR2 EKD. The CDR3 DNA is TGTGCCTGTGACACCGTGGGGATTCCCCTCGACACCGATAAGCTCATCTTT. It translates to CACDTVGIPLDTDKLIF.

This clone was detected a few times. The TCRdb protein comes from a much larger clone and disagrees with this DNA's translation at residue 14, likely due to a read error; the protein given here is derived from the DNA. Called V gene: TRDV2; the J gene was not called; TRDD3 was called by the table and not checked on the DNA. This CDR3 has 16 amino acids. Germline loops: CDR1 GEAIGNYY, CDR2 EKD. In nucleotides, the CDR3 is TGTGCCTGTGACAAAAGGGATCCGGTTTACACCGATAAACCCATCTTT. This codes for CACDKRDPVYTDKPIF.

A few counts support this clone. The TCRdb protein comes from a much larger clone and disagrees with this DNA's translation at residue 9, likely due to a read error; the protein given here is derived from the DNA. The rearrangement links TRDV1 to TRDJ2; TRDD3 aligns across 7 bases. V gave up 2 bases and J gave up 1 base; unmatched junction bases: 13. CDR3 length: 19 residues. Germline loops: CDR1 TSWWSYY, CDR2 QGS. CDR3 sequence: CALGEVSYLGIGLTAQLFF. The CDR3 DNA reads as TGTGCTCTTGGGGAAGTCTCTTACTTGGGGATAGGTTTGACAGCACAACTCTTCTTT.

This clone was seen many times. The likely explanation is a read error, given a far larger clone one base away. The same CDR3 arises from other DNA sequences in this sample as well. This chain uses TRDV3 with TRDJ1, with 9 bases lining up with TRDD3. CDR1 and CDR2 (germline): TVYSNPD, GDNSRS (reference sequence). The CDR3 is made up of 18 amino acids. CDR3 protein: CAPSSECSTGGDTDKLIF. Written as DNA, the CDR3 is TGTGCCCCTTCTTCGGAATGCAGTACTGGGGGAGACACCGATAAGCTCATCTTT. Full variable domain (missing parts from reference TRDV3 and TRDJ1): CDKVTQSSPDQTVASGSEVVLLCTYDTVYSNPDLFWYRIRPDYSFQFVFYGDNSRSEGADFTQGRFSVKHILTQKAFHLVISPVRTEDSATYYCAPSSECSTGGDTDKLIFGKGTRVTVEP.

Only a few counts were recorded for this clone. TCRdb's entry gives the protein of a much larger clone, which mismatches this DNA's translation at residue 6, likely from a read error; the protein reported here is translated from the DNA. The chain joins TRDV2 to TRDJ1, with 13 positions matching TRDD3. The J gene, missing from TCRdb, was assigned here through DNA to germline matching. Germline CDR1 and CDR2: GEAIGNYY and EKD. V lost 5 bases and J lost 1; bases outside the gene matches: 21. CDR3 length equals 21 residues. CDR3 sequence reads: CACGPRVGLGDTAILTDKLIF. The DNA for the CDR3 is TGTGCCTGTGGTCCGCGTGTCGGACTGGGGGATACGGCGATCCTCACCGATAAACTCATCTTT.

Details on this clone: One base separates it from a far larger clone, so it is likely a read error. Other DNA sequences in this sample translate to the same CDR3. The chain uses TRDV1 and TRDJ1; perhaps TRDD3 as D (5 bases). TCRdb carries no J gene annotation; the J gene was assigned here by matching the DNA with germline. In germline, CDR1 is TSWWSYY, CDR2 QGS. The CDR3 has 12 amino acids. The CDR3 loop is CALGEPSDKLIF. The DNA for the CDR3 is TGTGCCCTTGGGGAACCCTCCGATAAACTCATCTTT.

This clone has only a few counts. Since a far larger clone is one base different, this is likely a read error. The CDR3 sequence: CALGELLHPDPPERPERNWGILDKLIF. CDR3 nucleotides: TGTGCTCTTGGGGAATTACTACATCCGGATCCCCCAGAACGGCCAGAAAGAAACTGGGGGATACTCGATAAACTCATCTTT. The chain employs TRDV1 and TRDJ1; 12 nucleotides line up with TRDD3. In the absence of a J gene in TCRdb, the DNA was matched to germline to assign it here. This CDR3 comprises 27 residues. Looked up from germline, CDR1 is TSWWSYY and CDR2 is QGS. The ends lost 2 bases at V and 4 bases at J; junction bases unmatched: 38.

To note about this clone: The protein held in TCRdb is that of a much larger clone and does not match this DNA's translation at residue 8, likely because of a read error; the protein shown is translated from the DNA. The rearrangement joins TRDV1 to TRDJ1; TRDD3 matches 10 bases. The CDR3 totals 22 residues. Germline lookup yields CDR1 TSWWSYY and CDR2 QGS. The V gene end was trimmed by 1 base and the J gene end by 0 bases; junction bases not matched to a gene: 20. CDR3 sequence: CALGERSCWGINPPPYTDKLIF. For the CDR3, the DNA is TGTGCTCTTGGGGAACGTAGTTGCTGGGGGATAAACCCTCCGCCGTACACCGATAAACTCATCTTT.